This TCR beta chain was found in a study of blood T cell repertoires in COVID-19. About the research overall: The United States, Italy and Spain were the sources of the acute and convalescent COVID-19 samples.

Germline CDR1 reads SQVTM; CDR2 reads ANQGSEA. The CDR3 consists of 11 residues. The ends were cut back, 7 bases at V and 1 base at J, with 8 bases in the middle. Living in under 30 US areas, the participants were between roughly 18 and 90 years of age. Cohorts were determined from participant-reported clinical history. Data came from immunoSEQ multiplex PCR; TCRdb stores just in-frame clones and leaves some out. The sample has hundreds of thousands of clones; roughly 80% are singletons. The rearrangement uses TRBV29-1 and TRBJ2-7; maybe TRBD1 (5 bases). Sequencing used PBMCs or T cells enriched from blood (not recorded which). This TCR came from a man aged 40-50 years who had been exposed to COVID-19. This CDR3 reads CSATDSYEQYF. CDR3 DNA sequence: TGCAGCGCGACAGATTCCTACGAGCAGTACTTC.